The clone carrying this T cell receptor beta chain was observed at least ten times. Its antigen remains unknown. The data belong to a study of tumor-infiltrating lymphocytes in primary liver carcinoma. Both RNA and DNA were isolated together from 20-30 mg of bulk tissue that had not been sorted. V was pared by 6 bases and J by 8 bases, with 10 bases between. The CDR3 runs 12 residues. Germline values: CDR1 SGHTA, CDR2 FQGTGA. Whole-study results and caveats: For tumor-adjacent and tumor-blood pairs, overlap was less than that seen for tumor region pairs. The proportion of top clones found throughout all five tumor regions was only about 8-25%.

The researchers produced TCR beta cDNA from approximately 460 ng total RNA with a constant-region primer. Sequencing libraries for TCR beta derived from three nested multiplex PCR rounds that used slightly modified ARM-PCR. Investigators reported that the first two PCR rounds, at 9 to 11 cycles each, used TRBV1-TRBV30 forward primers with a C-beta reverse primer. TCRdb processed the multiplex PCR reads anew with MiXCR; each CDR3 protein has one entry. Here the sample spans 20,000 to 25,000 distinct CDR3 sequences, 60% to 80% being singletons. The rearrangement uses TRBV7-3 and TRBJ1-4; D gene uncertain. The receptor was isolated from a woman in her thirties with primary liver carcinoma and hepatitis B virus infection. The material sequenced was liver tumor tissue from sampling region 1. Subset of the sample: tumor region T1, superior pole. The CDR3 DNA reads as TGTGCCAGCAGGAGGTTCTGGGAAAAACTGTTTTTT. Protein sequence: CASRRFWEKLFF.